The rows below give T cell receptor beta chains drawn from one sample of a study of blood T cell repertoires in COVID-19. TCRdb's table, derived via immunoSEQ multiplex PCR, lists solely in-frame clones and lacks some. This sample has just over 300,000 clones, with over 85% found just once. The specimen sequenced was peripheral blood. All receptors derive from a woman aged 25 to 39 with COVID-19, enrolled during active disease. CDR3s include the opening cysteine and the closing phenylalanine or tryptophan. D genes are given only for firm matches. A row's size may be missing; if present it is once, few, many or a size class.

>TRBV27|-|TRBJ2-3|-
CASSLSRGTYTDTQYF
TGTGCCAGCAGTTTATCCCGCGGAACGTACACAGATACGCAGTATTTT
>TRBV29-1|TRBD1|TRBJ1-2|-
CSVLDRGYGYTF
TGCAGCGTCCTGGACAGGGGGTATGGCTACACCTTC
>TRBV14|-|TRBJ2-5|-
CASSLAPGETQYF
TGTGCCAGCAGCCTAGCCCCTGGGGAGACCCAGTACTTC
>TRBV11-2|-|TRBJ2-1|-
CASSYRTSAPEQFF
TGTGCCAGCAGCTACCGGACAAGCGCGCCTGAGCAGTTCTTC
>TRBV2|-|TRBJ2-7|-
CASSTGTRFGEQYF
TGTGCCAGCTCGACAGGCACCCGTTTTGGCGAGCAGTACTTC
>TRBV27|-|TRBJ1-2|-
CASSLRREDPGYTF
TGTGCCAGCAGCCTACGCAGGGAGGATCCTGGCTACACCTTC
>TRBV6-5|TRBD1|TRBJ1-3|-
CATSQGARSGNTIYF
TGTGCCACCAGTCAGGGGGCTCGCTCTGGAAACACCATATATTTT
>TRBV5-8|-|TRBJ1-2|-
CASSSHHPGFDGYTF
TGTGCCAGCAGCTCACACCACCCAGGGTTCGATGGCTACACCTTC
>TRBV7-2|TRBD2|TRBJ2-7|once
CASSLSGGQVYEQYF
TGTGCCAGCAGCCTCAGCGGGGGGCAGGTATACGAGCAGTACTTC
>TRBV4-2|-|TRBJ1-1|-
CASRDTENTEAFF
TGTGCCAGCCGGGACACAGAGAACACTGAAGCTTTCTTT
>TRBV7-2|TRBD1|TRBJ1-1|-
CASSQRDRGTEAFF
TGTGCCAGCAGCCAACGGGACAGGGGCACTGAAGCTTTCTTT
>TRBV9|TRBD2|TRBJ2-5|-
CASSVRGTSAIQETQYF
TGTGCCAGCAGCGTAAGGGGGACTAGCGCAATCCAAGAGACCCAGTACTTC
>TRBV5-1|TRBD1|TRBJ2-2|-
CASSLGPGTGGTGELFF
TGCGCCAGCAGCTTAGGTCCTGGGACAGGGGGAACCGGGGAGCTGTTTTTT
>TRBV2|TRBD1|TRBJ1-5|many
CASSAGGQPQHF
TGTGCCAGCAGTGCAGGGGGTCAGCCCCAGCATTTT
>TRBV7-9|-|TRBJ1-2|-
CASSTRSYGYTF
TGTGCCAGCAGCACGCGATCCTATGGCTACACCTTC
>TRBV7-9|-|TRBJ1-1|-
CASSPSSSSGEAFF
TGTGCCAGCAGCCCCTCCTCGTCCTCCGGTGAAGCTTTCTTT
>TRBV11-2|-|TRBJ1-2|-
CASTSRGTYYGYTF
TGTGCCAGCACTAGCAGGGGCACCTACTATGGCTACACCTTC
>TRBV4-1|TRBD2|TRBJ2-3|-
CASSQTSGGGTDTQYF
TGCGCCAGCAGCCAAACTAGCGGGGGCGGCACAGATACGCAGTATTTT
>TRBV7-2|TRBD1|TRBJ1-1|-
CASSPQGALRNTEAFF
TGTGCCAGCAGCCCACAGGGGGCGCTTAGAAACACTGAAGCTTTCTTT
>TRBV3-1/TRBV3-2|TRBD2|TRBJ2-5|-
CASSQPGLADQETQYF
TGTGCCAGCAGCCAACCGGGACTAGCGGATCAAGAGACCCAGTACTTC
>TRBV13|-|TRBJ2-5|-
CASSQGGVGLQETQYF
TGTGCCAGCAGCCAGGGGGGAGTGGGACTTCAAGAGACCCAGTACTTC
>TRBV10-3|-|TRBJ2-7|-
CAISEGLNEQYF
TGTGCCATCAGTGAAGGACTGAACGAGCAGTACTTC
>TRBV6-2/TRBV6-3|TRBD1|TRBJ1-1|-
CASSSDRVGTNTEAFF
TGTGCCAGCAGCAGTGACAGGGTCGGGACTAACACTGAAGCTTTCTTT
>TRBV10-3|TRBD1|TRBJ1-4|-
CAARDRTNEKLFF
TGTGCCGCCCGGGACAGAACTAATGAAAAACTGTTTTTT
>TRBV13|-|TRBJ1-1|-
CASSLEGRQNTEAFF
TGTGCCAGCAGCTTAGAGGGGAGGCAGAACACTGAAGCTTTCTTT
>TRBV5-1|TRBD1|TRBJ2-2|few
CASSYGQADTGELFF
TGCGCCAGCAGCTACGGACAGGCGGACACCGGGGAGCTGTTTTTT
>TRBV7-2|TRBD1|TRBJ1-2|-
CASSSADRGWNYGYTF
TGTGCCAGCAGCTCCGCCGACAGGGGATGGAACTATGGCTACACCTTC
>TRBV3-1/TRBV3-2|-|TRBJ2-5|-
CASSPHLFGVQETQYF
TGTGCCAGCAGCCCCCACCTCTTCGGGGTTCAAGAGACCCAGTACTTC
>TRBV19|-|TRBJ2-7|-
CASKALGDGGREQYF
TGTGCCAGTAAAGCCTTAGGAGACGGGGGGCGGGAGCAGTACTTC
>TRBV6-1|TRBD1|TRBJ1-5|once
CASVGTDNQPQHF
TGTGCCAGCGTGGGGACAGACAATCAGCCCCAGCATTTT
>TRBV5-1|-|TRBJ2-7|-
CASSYDTSSYEQYF
TGCGCCAGCAGCTACGACACGAGCTCCTACGAGCAGTACTTC
>TRBV5-1|-|TRBJ2-2|once
CASTRTITGELFF
TGCGCCAGCACCCGGACTATCACCGGGGAGCTGTTTTTT
>TRBV7-3|TRBD2|TRBJ2-1|-
CASSPLSGGAGEQFF
TGTGCCAGCAGCCCCCTTAGCGGGGGGGCAGGGGAGCAGTTCTTC
>TRBV3-1/TRBV3-2|-|TRBJ1-3|once
CASSHLHRGNTIYF
TGTGCCAGCAGCCACTTACACAGGGGAAACACCATATATTTT
>TRBV9|-|TRBJ2-5|-
CASSRRDNQETQYF
TGTGCCAGCAGCAGACGGGACAACCAAGAGACCCAGTACTTC
>TRBV5-4|-|TRBJ1-6|-
CASSLRGGENSPLHF
TGTGCCAGCAGCTTGAGGGGTGGCGAGAATTCACCCCTCCACTTT
>TRBV18|TRBD1|TRBJ1-4|-
CASSPPGQGGTANEKLFF
TGTGCCAGCTCACCACCGGGACAGGGTGGCACAGCTAATGAAAAACTGTTTTTT
>TRBV3-1/TRBV3-2|-|TRBJ1-2|-
CASNQGGNGYTF
TGTGCCAGCAACCAGGGAGGCAATGGCTACACCTTC
>TRBV4-2|TRBD2|TRBJ2-3|-
CASSSLAGTSGVNTQYF
TGTGCCAGCAGCTCTCTCGCCGGGACTAGCGGGGTAAATACGCAGTATTTT
>TRBV19|-|TRBJ1-1|-
CASRSGGTEAFF
TGTGCCAGTAGATCGGGGGGCACTGAAGCTTTCTTT
>TRBV27|TRBD1|TRBJ2-3|-
CASKGQGSTDTQYF
TGTGCCAGCAAAGGACAGGGTAGTACAGATACGCAGTATTTT
>TRBV19|-|TRBJ1-5|once
CASSWKRAGESNQPQHF
TGTGCCAGTAGCTGGAAGAGGGCAGGGGAGAGCAATCAGCCCCAGCATTTT
>TRBV29-1|-|TRBJ1-2|-
CSVGGTRDGYTF
TGCAGCGTTGGAGGGACAAGAGATGGCTACACCTTC
>TRBV4-2|-|TRBJ2-5|-
CASSQSPGVWETQYF
TGTGCCAGCAGCCAATCACCGGGGGTGTGGGAGACCCAGTACTTC
>TRBV9|-|TRBJ1-6|-
CASSVNWNSPLHF
TGTGCCAGCAGCGTGAACTGGAATTCACCCCTCCACTTT
>TRBV28|-|TRBJ1-5|-
CASSPGWSPGAQHF
TGTGCCAGCAGTCCCGGTTGGTCCCCAGGGGCCCAGCATTTT
>TRBV3-1/TRBV3-2|TRBD2|TRBJ2-5|-
CASSNQRSGGAWETQYF
TGTGCCAGCAGTAACCAACGAAGCGGGGGGGCCTGGGAGACCCAGTACTTC
>TRBV5-6|-|TRBJ1-4|-
CASSLLGAEKLFF
TGTGCCAGCAGCCTCCTGGGGGCGGAAAAACTGTTTTTT
>TRBV7-2|-|TRBJ1-2|-
CASSFGRVYGYTF
TGTGCCAGCAGCTTCGGCAGGGTATATGGCTACACCTTC
>TRBV10-3|-|TRBJ1-6|-
CAISGQTNSPLHF
TGTGCCATCAGTGGACAAACTAATTCACCCCTCCACTTT
>TRBV7-9|-|TRBJ2-2|-
CASSFISVAGELFF
TGTGCCAGCAGCTTCATTTCGGTAGCCGGGGAGCTGTTTTTT
>TRBV27|-|TRBJ1-1|-
CASSLSPGNTEAFF
TGTGCCAGCAGTTTATCCCCAGGGAACACTGAAGCTTTCTTT
>TRBV3-1/TRBV3-2|-|TRBJ1-2|-
CASSAGAKSYTF
TGTGCCAGCAGCGCGGGAGCAAAGAGCTACACCTTC
>TRBV14|-|TRBJ1-1|-
CASSQGWRTEAFF
TGTGCCAGCAGCCAAGGTTGGAGAACTGAAGCTTTCTTT
>TRBV18|-|TRBJ1-4|-
CASSSGVGEKLFF
TGTGCCAGCTCATCCGGGGTGGGTGAAAAACTGTTTTTT
>TRBV11-2|-|TRBJ1-2|-
CASSPTTGVYGYTF
TGTGCCAGCAGCCCTACAACAGGAGTCTATGGCTACACCTTC
>TRBV19|-|TRBJ1-1|once
CASSTGHLGTEAFF
TGTGCCAGTAGTACAGGACATTTGGGGACTGAAGCTTTCTTT
>TRBV5-4|-|TRBJ2-3|-
CASSLPVTDTQYF
TGTGCCAGCAGCTTGCCAGTCACAGATACGCAGTATTTT
>TRBV19|-|TRBJ1-2|-
CASSMRGTGYTF
TGTGCCAGTAGTATGCGAGGCACTGGCTACACCTTC